Sequencing of this T cell receptor (beta chain) was carried out in a study of sequential checkpoint blockade in melanoma. Turning to the study itself: Arm A got nivolumab then ipilimumab; arm B the reverse, 1:1. After both sequences, patients received maintenance nivolumab.

The protocol was immunoSEQ multiplex PCR, while the TCRdb copy is restricted to in-frame clones and leaves out a portion. The sample contains some 40,000 clones, about four fifths of which appear only once. V gave up 4 bases and J gave up 5 bases, with 13 bases separating them. The CDR3 extends over 13 amino acids. Germline lookup yields CDR1 SGDLS and CDR2 YYNGEE. The treatment was: randomized to nivolumab then ipilimumab (arm A) or the reverse (arm B). No patient had prior DNA-damaging chemotherapy. Live CD3+CD8+ CD19− CD56− cells were sorted from PBMCs. The V call is TRBV9, the J call TRBJ2-7, with a weak D call TRBD1 (5 bases). The sample consisted of CD8+ T cells sorted from blood (inferred from file names), taken from a patient given nivolumab and ipilimumab in sequence. The receptor was isolated from a human donor with melanoma. The CDR3 sequence is CASSPPTEDEQYF. For the CDR3, the DNA is TGTGCCAGCAGCCCCCCGACAGAGGACGAGCAGTACTTC.